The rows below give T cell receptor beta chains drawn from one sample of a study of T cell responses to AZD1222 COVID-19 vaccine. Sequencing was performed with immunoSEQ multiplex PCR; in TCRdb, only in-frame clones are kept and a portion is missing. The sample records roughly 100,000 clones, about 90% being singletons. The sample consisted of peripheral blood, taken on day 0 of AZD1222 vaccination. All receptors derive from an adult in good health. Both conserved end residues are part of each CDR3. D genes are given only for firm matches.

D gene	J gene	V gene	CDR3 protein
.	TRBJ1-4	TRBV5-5	CASSWDGSNEKLFF
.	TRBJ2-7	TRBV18	CASSPQVAGQVRDEQYF
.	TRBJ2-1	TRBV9	CASSVVQGPGEQFF
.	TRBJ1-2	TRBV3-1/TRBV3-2	CASSHSTSRGSYGYTF
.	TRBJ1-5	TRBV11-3	CASSLGWTSNQPQHF
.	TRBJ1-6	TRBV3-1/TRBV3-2	CASSQDAGADSPLHF
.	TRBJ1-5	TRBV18	CASSALGGGNQPQHF
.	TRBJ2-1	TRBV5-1	CASSLDGSSYNEQFF
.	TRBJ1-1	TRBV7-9	CASNYQGSVWTEAFF
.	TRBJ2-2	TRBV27	CASSPRGSNTGELFF
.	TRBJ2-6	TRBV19	CASIRDRRSGANVLTF
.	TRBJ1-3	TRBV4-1	CASSQTGNTIYF
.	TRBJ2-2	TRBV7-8	CASSPRPKGSTGELFF
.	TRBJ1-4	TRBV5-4	CASSPTGDATNEKLFF
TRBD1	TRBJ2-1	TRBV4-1	CASSRGQGDEQFF
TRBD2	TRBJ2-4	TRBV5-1	CASSWAGTRAANIQYF
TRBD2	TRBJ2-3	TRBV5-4	CASSLGGGTTDTQYF
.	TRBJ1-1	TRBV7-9	CASSLEGTGTEAFF
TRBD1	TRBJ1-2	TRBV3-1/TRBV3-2	CASSQVQGIYGYTF
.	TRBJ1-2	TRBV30	CAWSVDHGYTF
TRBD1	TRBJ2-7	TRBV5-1	CASSLDFPFSTGVYEQYF
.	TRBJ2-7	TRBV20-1	CSASAPTSYEQYF
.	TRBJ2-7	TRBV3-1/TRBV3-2	CASSQVYSSYEQYF
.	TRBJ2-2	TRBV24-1	CAPITGELFF
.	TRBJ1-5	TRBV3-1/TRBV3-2	CASSQDRNQPQHF
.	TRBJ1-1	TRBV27	CASINTNTEAFF
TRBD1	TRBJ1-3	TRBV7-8	CASSSHGTGTGNTIYF
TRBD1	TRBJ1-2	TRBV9	CASSAPGPGQADGYTF
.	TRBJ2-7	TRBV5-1	CASSLSHEQYF
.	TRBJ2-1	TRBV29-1	CSVGISLNEQFF
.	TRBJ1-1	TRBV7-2	CASSLRGREAFF
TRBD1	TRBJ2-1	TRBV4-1	CASSRGQNSYNEQFF
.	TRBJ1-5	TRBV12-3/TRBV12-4	CASIPRVGPQHF
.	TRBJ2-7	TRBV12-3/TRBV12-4	CASSTSSAYEQYF
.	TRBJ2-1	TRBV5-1	CASSDTRNNEQFF
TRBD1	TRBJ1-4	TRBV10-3	CAISEFGQGNEKLFF
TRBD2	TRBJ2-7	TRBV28	CASSLFRARREARDEQYF
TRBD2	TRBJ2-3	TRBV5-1	CASSPNSGSTDTQYF
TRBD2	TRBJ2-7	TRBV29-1	CSARTSGDYEQYF
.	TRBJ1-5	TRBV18	CASSPQGLNQPQHF
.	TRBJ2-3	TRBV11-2	CASSLDLGVASTDTQYF
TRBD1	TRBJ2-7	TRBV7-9	CASSLYSRTGGIYEQYF
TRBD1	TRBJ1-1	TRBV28	CASREDRGIGNTEAFF
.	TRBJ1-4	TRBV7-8	CASSFRSANEKLFF
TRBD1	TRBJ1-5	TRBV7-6	CASSLGQGAIQPQHF
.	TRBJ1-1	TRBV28	CASRNVGAATAFF
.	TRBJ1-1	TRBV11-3	CASSPTAGNTEAFF
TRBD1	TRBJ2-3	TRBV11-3	CASSRQGTSTDTQYF
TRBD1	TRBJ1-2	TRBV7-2	CASTQGGDYGYTF
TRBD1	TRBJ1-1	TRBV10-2	CASSGPAGGKNTEAFF
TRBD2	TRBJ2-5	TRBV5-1	CASSLALAGGQETQYF
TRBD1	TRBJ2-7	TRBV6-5	CASSLTGVRIYEQYF
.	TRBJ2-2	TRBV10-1	CASSGGEVDRTGELFF